This TCR beta chain originates from a study of blood T cell repertoires in COVID-19 (dated by TCRdb to about 2020). In the study overall: Samples covering the acute and convalescent phases of COVID-19 were provided by collaborators in the United States, Italy and Spain. Sample metadata almost always included a de-identified subject ID, COVID-19 status, age in years and sex. Subjects who had been exposed to COVID-19, were actively infected with it, or had recovered from it provided the deeply sampled blood TCRbeta repertoires that made up the dataset. The repertoires were made available in a free public database intended to serve as a resource for research on the immune response to SARS-CoV-2. Where available, HLA class I and class II types were taken from metadata supplied by the sample provider and were not determined by assay-based typing. The prospective study material was composed of cDNA or gDNA derived from T cells, B-cell-depleted T cells, or PBMCs. The samples were drawn from the first 160 participants of the ongoing ImmuneRACE study and from more than 1,000 subjects provided by 6 global collaborators. What the authors observed across the whole study: The quantity of clinical and demographic metadata differed by source and by participant and was supplied without curation.

The immunoSEQ Assay, a bias-controlled multiplex PCR, was used to amplify TCRbeta CDR3 regions from genomic DNA. In the authors' own workflow: Nucleated cell counts per sample were estimated from amplification of reference gene primers within the assay. To quantify the absolute abundance of each unique TCRbeta CDR3 rearrangement, sequence reads were collapsed and filtered. For each sample, productive Simpson clonality was calculated as the square root of Simpson's diversity index across productive rearrangements. Entries here come from immuneACCESS through TCRdb and include only in-frame sequences with V and J called. Some clones fail to appear in such tables; in the studies checked, an unresolved V gene covers under half of the shortfall, and the cause of the remainder is unknown. V and J calls and clone size come straight from that table; D and trimming were deduced from the DNA. Recorded for this sample are 330,000 or so clones; approximately 89% of them occurred a single time. The top ten clones comprise just under 4% of the sample.

Worth noting for this clone: Its antigen target is currently unknown. No qualities accompany the bases; no much larger clone lies one base away.

One collaborating source in Seattle enrolled patients while the patients were actively infected and followed the patients over time throughout the course of disease. The collaborating institutions used their own protocols to collect whole blood in K2EDTA tubes. For TCRbeta analysis, collaborators shipped samples as frozen whole blood, isolated PBMCs, or DNA extracted from either of those sample types. Source material: peripheral blood. The TCR sequence derives from an older woman with COVID-19, enrolled during active disease.

The nucleotide sequence is given as TGTGCCAGCAGCCAAGTACCGGCAGGGACTGATGGCTACACCTTC. This is translated as CASSQVPAGTDGYTF. Rearrangement joined TRBV3-1 (or the pseudogene TRBV3-2) to TRBJ1-2; a tentative D match to TRBD1 spans 5 bases. The junction shows trimming of 1 base on V and 6 bases on J, plus 15 bases between the germline ends. From a lookup of the germline V gene (reference sequence), CDR1 and CDR2 are LGHDT and YNNKEL. The CDR3 goes from the cysteine to the phenylalanine over 15 residues. Only CDR3 DNA remains: 45 bases, in frame from the first base.